The clone carrying this T cell receptor (beta chain) has a count of ten or more. The record originates from a study of CD8+CD57+ T cells in acquired aplastic anemia. Investigators profiled TCR beta VDJ and CDR3 from genomic DNA template. TCRdb passed the reads through MiXCR, listing each CDR3 protein once. The table records around 130,000 distinct CDR3 sequences, under 65% of them present only once. The V segment lost 10 bases and the J segment 0 bases; nucleotides outside the gene matches: 7. Per the germline V gene, CDR1 is SNHLY and CDR2 is FYNNEI. The CDR3 sequence is 14 residues long. All sequencing subjects had displayed CD8+CD57+ cell expansion on flow cytometry. Prior therapy had not been administered to any patient at the time of blood sampling.

This TCR was recovered from a human donor with aplastic anemia. The rearrangement uses TRBV2 and TRBJ2-3, with 7 bases aligning to TRBD1. Sequencing was performed on sorted CD4+, CD8+, or CD8+CD57+ T cells (not recorded which) from PBMCs. This chain's CDR3 is CATSSRGSTDTQYF. CDR3 nucleotides: TGTGCCACCTCATCCAGGGGGAGCACAGATACGCAGTATTTT.